One T cell receptor (beta chain) is described in this entry. The source of the sample is a study of control samples from healthy donors and cancer patients. The protocol was immunoSEQ multiplex PCR, while the TCRdb copy is restricted to in-frame clones and leaves out a portion. Of about 81,000 clones listed, around 94% are singletons. This sequence originates from a young woman in good health. The material sequenced was blood.

In nucleotides, the CDR3 is TGTGCCAGCAGACTAGGGGCGCCCAATCAGCCCCAGCATTTT. Protein sequence: CASRLGAPNQPQHF. V gene TRBV28 combines with J gene TRBJ1-5, with a weak D call TRBD1 (5 bases). This CDR3 is built from 14 residues. The V and J ends lost 6 bases and 3 bases respectively, with 12 bases between them. CDR1 is MDHEN and CDR2 is SYDVKM in the germline V gene. The full variable domain, completed using reference TRBV28 and TRBJ1-5, is DVKVTQSSRYLVKRTGEKVFLECVQDMDHENMFWYRQDPGLGLRLIYFSYDVKMKEKGDIPEGYSVSREKKERFSLILESASTNQTSMYLCASRLGAPNQPQHFGDGTRLSIL.